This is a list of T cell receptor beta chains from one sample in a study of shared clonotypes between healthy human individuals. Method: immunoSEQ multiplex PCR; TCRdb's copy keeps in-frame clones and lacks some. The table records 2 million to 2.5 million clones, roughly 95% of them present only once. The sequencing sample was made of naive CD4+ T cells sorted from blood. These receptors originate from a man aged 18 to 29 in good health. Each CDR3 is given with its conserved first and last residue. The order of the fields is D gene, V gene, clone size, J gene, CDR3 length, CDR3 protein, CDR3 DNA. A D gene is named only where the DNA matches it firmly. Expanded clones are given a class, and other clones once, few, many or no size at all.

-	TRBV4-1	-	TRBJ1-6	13	CASSLGSNSPLHF	TGCGCCAGCAGCCTAGGGTCCAATTCACCCCTCCACTTT
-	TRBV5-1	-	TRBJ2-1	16	CASSLGTDQSYNEQFF	TGCGCCAGCAGCTTGGGGACAGACCAGTCCTACAATGAGCAGTTCTTC
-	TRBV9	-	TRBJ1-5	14	CASSVEGRNQPQHF	TGTGCCAGCAGCGTAGAGGGTCGCAATCAGCCCCAGCATTTT
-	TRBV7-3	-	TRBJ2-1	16	CASSLNSGSSYNEQFF	TGTGCCAGCAGCCTCAATAGCGGTAGCTCCTACAATGAGCAGTTCTTC
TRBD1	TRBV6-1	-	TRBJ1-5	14	CASSMTGGDQPQHF	TGTGCCAGCAGTATGACAGGGGGTGATCAGCCCCAGCATTTT
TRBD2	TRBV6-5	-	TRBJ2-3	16	CASSYVGLGSTDTQYF	TGTGCCAGCAGTTACGTGGGACTAGGTAGCACAGATACGCAGTATTTT
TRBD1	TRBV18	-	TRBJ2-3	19	CASSPRYLWDRGYTDTQYF	TGTGCCAGCTCACCAAGGTACCTTTGGGACAGAGGTTACACAGATACGCAGTATTTT
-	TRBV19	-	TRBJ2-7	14	CASSKTSHSYEQYF	TGTGCCAGTAGTAAAACTAGTCACTCCTACGAGCAGTACTTC
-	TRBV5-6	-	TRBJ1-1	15	CASSWGHGGFGEAFF	TGTGCCAGCAGCTGGGGGCACGGGGGGTTTGGTGAAGCTTTCTTT
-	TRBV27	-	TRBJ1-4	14	CASRRTQAGEKLFF	TGTGCCAGCAGGAGGACCCAAGCGGGTGAAAAACTGTTTTTT
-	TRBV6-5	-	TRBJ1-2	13	CASSPNGWRGYTF	TGTGCCAGCAGCCCAAATGGATGGCGCGGCTACACCTTC
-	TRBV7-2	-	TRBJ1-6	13	CASSEHLNSPLHF	TGTGCCAGCAGCGAACACTTAAATTCACCCCTCCACTTT
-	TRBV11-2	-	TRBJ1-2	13	CASARVANYGYTF	TGTGCCAGCGCTCGTGTAGCTAACTATGGCTACACCTTC
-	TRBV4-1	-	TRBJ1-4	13	CASSQFTLEKLFF	TGCGCCAGCAGCCAATTTACCCTTGAAAAACTGTTTTTT
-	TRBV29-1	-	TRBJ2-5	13	CSVAGRLQETQYF	TGCAGCGTTGCCGGCCGCCTCCAAGAGACCCAGTACTTC
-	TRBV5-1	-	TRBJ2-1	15	CASSRPGPTYNEQFF	TGCGCCAGCAGTCGACCGGGACCAACTTACAATGAGCAGTTCTTC
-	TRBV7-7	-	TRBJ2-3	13	CASSLLRRDTQYF	TGTGCTAGCAGCTTATTGCGGAGAGATACGCAGTATTTT
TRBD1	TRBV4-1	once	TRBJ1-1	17	CASSQRTGNYMNTEAFF	TGCGCCAGCAGCCAGCGGACAGGGAACTACATGAACACTGAAGCTTTCTTT
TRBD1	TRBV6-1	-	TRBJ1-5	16	CASSDRQGSNNQPQHF	TGTGCCAGCAGTGACCGACAGGGTTCGAACAATCAGCCCCAGCATTTT
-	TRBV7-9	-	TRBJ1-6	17	CASSPDVGRRNNSPLHF	TGTGCCAGCAGCCCCGACGTCGGACGGAGGAATAATTCACCCCTCCACTTT
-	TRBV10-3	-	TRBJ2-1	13	CASRPLSYNEQFF	TGTGCCAGCCGGCCCCTCTCCTACAATGAGCAGTTCTTC
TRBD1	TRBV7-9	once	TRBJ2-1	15	CASRETDRANNEQFF	TGTGCCAGCAGAGAGACCGACAGGGCCAACAATGAGCAGTTCTTC
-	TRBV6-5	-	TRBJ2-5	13	CASGRGVGETQYF	TGTGCCAGCGGTAGGGGGGTTGGAGAGACCCAGTACTTC
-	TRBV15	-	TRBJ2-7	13	CATSRDRTYEQYF	TGTGCCACCAGCAGAGATCGAACTTACGAGCAGTACTTC
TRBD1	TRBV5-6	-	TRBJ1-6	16	CASSRRGQGYNSPLHF	TGTGCCAGCAGCAGGAGGGGACAGGGCTATAATTCACCCCTCCACTTT
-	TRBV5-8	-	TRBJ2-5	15	CASSRSWGVRETQYF	TGTGCCAGCAGCCGGAGTTGGGGGGTGCGAGAGACCCAGTACTTC
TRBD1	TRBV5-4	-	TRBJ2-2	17	CASSLAGTGRVTGELFF	TGTGCCAGCAGCTTGGCCGGGACAGGGAGAGTCACCGGGGAGCTGTTTTTT
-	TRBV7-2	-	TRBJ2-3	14	CASSLWSSADTQYF	TGTGCCAGCAGCTTATGGAGTAGCGCTGATACGCAGTATTTT
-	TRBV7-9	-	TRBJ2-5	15	CASSLGRRYQETQYF	TGTGCCAGCAGCTTAGGACGGAGGTACCAAGAGACCCAGTACTTC
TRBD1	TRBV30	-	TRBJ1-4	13	CAAGTGVWEKLFF	TGTGCCGCCGGGACAGGTGTTTGGGAAAAACTGTTTTTT
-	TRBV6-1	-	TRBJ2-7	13	CASSERRLDEQYF	TGTGCCAGCAGTGAAAGGAGATTGGACGAGCAGTACTTC
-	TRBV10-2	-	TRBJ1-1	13	CASSDPGGTEAFF	TGCGCCAGCAGTGACCCGGGTGGGACTGAAGCTTTCTTT
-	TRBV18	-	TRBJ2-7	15	CASSLLRALSYEQYF	TGTGCCAGCTCACTCCTGAGGGCCCTGTCCTACGAGCAGTACTTC
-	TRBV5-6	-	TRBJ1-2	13	CASSFMGQDGYTF	TGTGCCAGCAGCTTTATGGGGCAGGATGGCTACACCTTC
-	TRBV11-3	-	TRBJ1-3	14	CASSLGSAGNTIYF	TGTGCCAGCAGCTTGGGATCCGCTGGAAACACCATATATTTT
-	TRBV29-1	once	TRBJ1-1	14	CSVGGQTMNTEAFF	TGCAGCGTTGGGGGACAAACAATGAACACTGAAGCTTTCTTT
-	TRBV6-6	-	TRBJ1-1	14	CASSYSGGLTEAFF	TGTGCCAGCAGTTACTCTGGCGGGCTCACTGAAGCTTTCTTT
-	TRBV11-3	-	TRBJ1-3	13	CASSGDVGNTIYF	TGTGCCAGCAGCGGGGACGTTGGAAACACCATATATTTT
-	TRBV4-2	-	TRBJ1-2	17	CASSQDGPSGQDYGYTF	TGTGCCAGCAGCCAAGACGGGCCTTCGGGACAAGACTATGGCTACACCTTC
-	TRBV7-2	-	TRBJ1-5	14	CASSLGSGTQPQHF	TGTGCCAGCAGCTTAGGGTCTGGAACTCAGCCCCAGCATTTT
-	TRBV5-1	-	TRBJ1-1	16	CASSFGGRTSGTEAFF	TGCGCCAGCAGCTTTGGTGGGAGGACTTCAGGCACTGAAGCTTTCTTT
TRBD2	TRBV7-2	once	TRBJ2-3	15	CASSSSGGRPDTQYF	TGTGCCAGCAGCTCCAGCGGGGGGCGACCAGATACGCAGTATTTT
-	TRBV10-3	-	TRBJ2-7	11	CAISDMGEQYF	TGTGCCATCAGTGATATGGGCGAGCAGTACTTC
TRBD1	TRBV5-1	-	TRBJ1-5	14	CASSLTGADQPQHF	TGCGCCAGCAGCTTAACAGGGGCTGATCAGCCCCAGCATTTT
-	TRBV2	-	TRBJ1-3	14	CASSEMGLGNTIYF	TGTGCCAGCAGTGAGATGGGACTTGGAAACACCATATATTTT
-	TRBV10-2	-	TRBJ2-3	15	CASSDYGRGTDTQYF	TGCGCCAGCAGTGATTACGGCAGAGGCACAGATACGCAGTATTTT
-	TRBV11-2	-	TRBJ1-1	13	CASSTRVATEAFF	TGTGCCAGCAGCACCCGGGTGGCCACTGAAGCTTTCTTT
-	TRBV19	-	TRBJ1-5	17	CASSLPRARGSNQPQHF	TGTGCCAGTAGTCTCCCTCGGGCGCGTGGGAGCAATCAGCCCCAGCATTTT
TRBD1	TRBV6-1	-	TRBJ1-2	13	CASSFTGDYGYTF	TGTGCCAGCAGTTTCACAGGGGACTATGGCTACACCTTC
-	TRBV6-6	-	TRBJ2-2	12	CASSSGGGELFF	TGTGCCAGCAGTTCGGGTGGCGGGGAGCTGTTTTTT